Listed here are 8 T cell receptor beta chains from one sample, sequenced in a study of blood T cell repertoires in COVID-19. TCRdb's copy holds only in-frame clones and misses some; the assay was immunoSEQ multiplex PCR. The sample yields tens of thousands of clones, under 80% seen once. Sample: peripheral blood. The receptors come from a woman of 80 years or more with active or convalescent COVID-19.

V is TRBV5-4 and J is TRBJ2-2, with 7 bases matching TRBD1. The CDR3 runs 15 residues. In germline, CDR1 is SGHNT, CDR2 YYREEE (reference sequence). V lost 1 base and J lost 3; bases outside the gene matches: 3. CDR3 sequence reads: CASSLRTGDTGELFF. The DNA for the CDR3 is TGTGCCAGCAGCTTGCGCACAGGGGACACCGGGGAGCTGTTTTTT.

J is TRBJ2-1 and V is TRBV27, with D unresolved. Trimming cost V 5 bases and J 2 bases, with 13 bases left between them. The CDR3 has 15 residues. Germline CDR1 is MNHEY and CDR2 is SMNVEV (reference sequence). The CDR3 region is CASSGERGTYNEQFF. CDR3 DNA sequence: TGTGCCAGCAGTGGCGAACGCGGTACCTACAATGAGCAGTTCTTC.

The rearrangement links TRBV15 to TRBJ1-5; D call uncertain. The CDR3 has 14 residues. V lost 0 bases to trimming and J lost 7 bases, with 10 bases between them. Per the germline V gene, CDR1 is LNHNV and CDR2 is YYDKDF (reference sequence). CDR3 sequence (DNA): TGTGCCACCAGCAGAGAAGAGGGAGCCCAGCCCCAGCATTTT. Translating gives CATSREEGAQPQHF.

This clone was found a few times. The chain couples TRBV7-9 to TRBJ1-6; maybe TRBD1 (6 bases). V was clipped by 3 bases and J by 9 bases, with 15 bases between them. The CDR3 runs 15 residues. In germline, CDR1 is SEHNR, CDR2 FQNEAQ (reference sequence). CDR3 in amino acids: CASSFTGTTGSPLHF. The CDR3 nucleotides read TGTGCCAGCAGCTTTACCGGGACGACAGGTTCACCCCTCCACTTT.

The rearrangement uses TRBV11-2 and TRBJ1-2; D is unclear. Germline CDR1 and CDR2: SGHAT and FQNNGV. V was cut by 3 bases and J by 6 bases, with 8 bases left in between. The CDR3 spans 12 residues. CDR3 in DNA: TGTGCCAGCAGCTTCGGGATTGATGGCTACACCTTC. Its protein product is CASSFGIDGYTF.

The chain carries TRBV10-2 and TRBJ1-3; 7 bases line up with TRBD1. Germline assignment: CDR1 WSHSY and CDR2 SAAADI. The CDR3 loop spans 14 amino acids. Trimming at V came to 5 bases and at J to 4 bases, leaving 5 bases not matched to a gene. In DNA, the CDR3 is TGCGCCAGCAGTCCAGGGGGGACGGGAAACACCATATATTTT. This sequence encodes CASSPGGTGNTIYF.

Only a few counts were recorded for this clone. The rearrangement uses TRBV7-2 and TRBJ2-5, with 9 bases fitting TRBD2. CDR1 and CDR2 from the germline V gene are SGHTA and FQGNSA. The trim removed 2 bases at V and 5 bases at J, leaving 6 bases unmatched. The CDR3 sequence is 15 residues long. This CDR3 is CASSLLGGGAETQYF. The CDR3 bases are TGTGCCAGCAGCTTATTAGGCGGGGGGGCTGAGACCCAGTACTTC.

This chain connects TRBV7-8 to TRBJ1-6, with D possibly matching TRBD1 (5 bases). Germline CDR1 SGHVS, CDR2 FQNEAQ. V lost 3 bases to trimming and J lost 2 bases, with 14 bases between them. The CDR3 runs 17 residues. The CDR3 DNA is TGTGCCAGCAGCTTCCTCAGGGCCCTAGCCTATAATTCACCCCTCCACTTT. Its protein is CASSFLRALAYNSPLHF.